This T cell receptor (beta chain) was sequenced during a study of shared clonotypes between healthy human individuals. The wider study: CD4 naive and CD4 memory each took three plates per donor, while CD8 naive took two and CD8 memory one.

The germline CDR1 and CDR2 sequences are GTSNPN and SVGIG (reference sequence). CDR3 size: 16 residues. Trimming at V came to 0 bases and at J to 5 bases, leaving 10 bases not matched to a gene. Naive CD8 cells lacked CD45RO, underwent positive selection for CCR7 and left out terminally differentiated effector memory CD45RA+ cells. The protocol was immunoSEQ multiplex PCR, while the TCRdb copy is restricted to in-frame clones and leaves out a portion. The data hold around 550,000 clones, with approximately 96% observed a single time. The rearrangement uses TRBV30 and TRBJ2-1; TRBD2 matches 7 bases. The sequence was collected from a woman aged 25 to 39 in good health. The specimen was naive CD8+ T cells sorted from blood. The DNA for the CDR3 is TGTGCCTGGAGTGTACGGGGGGATCCGGAACACAATGAGCAGTTCTTC. Protein: CAWSVRGDPEHNEQFF.